Presented here are 25 T cell receptor beta chains from one specimen sequenced in a study of cytomegalovirus exposure and HLA in healthy donors. PCR used 60 Vbeta primers and 13 Jbeta primers. Produced via immunoSEQ multiplex PCR; TCRdb's table is partial and in-frame only. This table has more than 150,000 clones, almost 80% appearing once. The specimen sequenced was PBMCs. Receptor source: a male donor in good health and CMV-seronegative.

This chain connects TRBV18 to TRBJ1-1; 7 positions agree with TRBD1. Germline assignment: CDR1 KGHSH and CDR2 LQKENI. The CDR3 is 16 residues long. Trimming at V came to 1 base and at J to 4 bases, leaving 9 bases not matched to a gene. The CDR3 nucleotides read TGTGCCAGCTCACCACGGGACAGCCGTATGAGCACTGAAGCTTTCTTT. It encodes CASSPRDSRMSTEAFF.

The gene calls are TRBV6-1 and TRBJ1-4; TRBD1 might be the D (6 bases). CDR1 and CDR2 from the germline V gene are MNHNS and SASEGT. Trimming removed 5 bases from V and 8 bases from J, with 18 bases in between. The CDR3 is made up of 15 amino acids. CDR3 bases: TGTGCCAGCAGTTTAATAGGGGGTTCAGGGGAAAAACTGTTTTTT. This sequence encodes CASSLIGGSGEKLFF.

The rearrangement uses TRBV15 and TRBJ2-7; 7 nucleotides align to TRBD2. CDR1 and CDR2 from the germline V gene are LNHNV and YYDKDF (reference sequence). This CDR3 contains 15 residues. Trimming cost V 4 bases and J 7 bases; bases outside gene matches: 13. The CDR3 DNA reads as TGTGCCACCAGCATGGGCGACGGCAGGCGGGAGGAGCAGTACTTC. As protein: CATSMGDGRREEQYF.

This chain links TRBV7-8 with TRBJ1-1; tentatively, D is TRBD1 (6 bases). The CDR3 covers 16 residues. V was clipped by 5 bases and J by 3 bases, with 19 bases between them. Germline values: CDR1 SGHVS, CDR2 FQNEAQ. DNA for the CDR3: TGTGCCAGCAGCCTAATGGGGGGGCGACTGGACACTGAAGCTTTCTTT. Residues: CASSLMGGRLDTEAFF.

The chain employs TRBV6-5 and TRBJ1-1; D unresolved. The CDR3 runs 15 residues. CDR1 and CDR2 (germline): MNHEY, SVGAGI. V was trimmed by 0 bases and J by 6 bases, leaving 14 bases between them. CDR3 in amino acids: CASSYSRHPEAEAFF. The CDR3 DNA follows: TGTGCCAGCAGTTACTCGAGGCATCCGGAGGCTGAAGCTTTCTTT.

The chain combines TRBV27 with TRBJ2-2, with 7 bases lining up with TRBD1. J gave up 2 bases and V 5 bases, and 8 bases lay outside the gene matches. The CDR3 has 16 residues. The germline gives CDR1 MNHEY, CDR2 SMNVEV (reference sequence). This CDR3 is CASSPHDRANTGELFF. DNA of the CDR3: TGTGCCAGCAGTCCCCACGACAGGGCCAACACCGGGGAGCTGTTTTTT.

The V and J genes are TRBV28 and TRBJ1-2; D gene unclear. Trimming took 5 bases from V and 4 from J, leaving 11 bases between them. There are 13 residues in the CDR3. The V gene's germline CDR1 is MDHEN and CDR2 SYDVKM. The CDR3 is CASSPGILYGYTF. In nucleotides, the CDR3 is TGTGCCAGCAGTCCCGGGATCCTCTATGGCTACACCTTC.

The chain links TRBV5-4 to TRBJ2-7; 12 bases line up with TRBD2. V was pared by 3 bases and J by 4 bases, with 5 bases of the junction left unmatched. The germline CDR1 and CDR2 sequences are SGHNT and YYREEE (reference sequence). This CDR3 comprises 15 residues. CDR3 coding DNA: TGTGCCAGCAGCTCCGGGACTAGCGGGTTTTACGAGCAGTACTTC. Protein product: CASSSGTSGFYEQYF.

This rearrangement joins TRBV9 to TRBJ2-3; 8 nucleotides line up with TRBD1. The CDR3 spans 16 residues. Germline V CDR1 and CDR2: SGDLS, YYNGEE. The junction had 5 bases not matched to a gene; V was cut back by 0 bases and J by 2 bases. CDR3 DNA sequence: TGTGCCAGCAGCGTAGGGAGGACAGGGAACACAGATACGCAGTATTTT. This gives the protein CASSVGRTGNTDTQYF. The entire variable domain, with the rest obtained from reference TRBV9 and TRBJ2-3, is as follows: DSGVTQTPKHLITATGQRVTLRCSPRSGDLSVYWYQQSLDQGLQFLIQYYNGEERAKGNILERFSAQQFPDLHSELNLSSLELGDSALYFCASSVGRTGNTDTQYFGPGTRLTVL.

V gene TRBV6-4 combines with J gene TRBJ1-5; D ambiguous. CDR3 length: 13 amino acids. V lost 3 bases and J lost 4, with 7 bases in between. CDR1 is MRHNA and CDR2 is SNTAGT in the germline V gene. This CDR3 is CASSETVNQPQHF. CDR3 nucleotide sequence: TGTGCCAGCAGTGAGACTGTGAATCAGCCCCAGCATTTT.

This chain joins TRBV5-4 and TRBJ2-1; weak D call: TRBD1 (5 bases). The CDR3 spans 14 residues. V lost 3 bases to trimming and J lost 6 bases, with 13 bases between them. CDR1 and CDR2 from the germline V gene are SGHNT and YYREEE (reference sequence). CDR3 protein: CASSWGREGNEQFF. In nucleotides, the CDR3 is TGTGCCAGCAGCTGGGGCAGGGAAGGCAATGAGCAGTTCTTC. The variable domain in full, with the rest retrieved from reference TRBV5-4 and TRBJ2-1, is ETGVTQSPTHLIKTRGQQVTLRCSSQSGHNTVSWYQQALGQGPQFIFQYYREEENGRGNFPPRFSGLQFPNYSSELNVNALELDDSALYLCASSWGREGNEQFFGPGTRLTVL.

The chain joins TRBV4-3 to TRBJ1-5; no definite D call. The ends were cut back, 0 bases at V and 1 base at J, with 7 bases in the middle. Germline CDR1 reads LGHNA; CDR2 reads YSLEER. This CDR3 is built from 15 residues. The CDR3 DNA reads as TGCGCCAGCAGCCAAGATCATGTCAGCAATCAGCCCCAGCATTTT. This codes for CASSQDHVSNQPQHF.

The chain is built from TRBV7-8 and TRBJ2-6; TRBD2 is a possible D gene (6 bases). The CDR3 length is 16 residues. The V and J ends lost 2 bases and 4 bases respectively, with 12 bases between them. From germline, CDR1 is SGHVS and CDR2 FQNEAQ. CDR3: CASSLSEGAGANVLTF. CDR3 coding DNA: TGTGCCAGCAGCTTATCGGAGGGAGCAGGGGCCAACGTCCTGACTTTC. Combining the CDR3 with reference TRBV7-8 and TRBJ2-6 gives the whole variable domain GAGVSQSPRYKVAKRGQDVALRCDPISGHVSLFWYQQALGQGPEFLTYFQNEAQLDKSGLPSDRFFAERPEGSVSTLKIQRTQQEDSAVYLCASSLSEGAGANVLTFGAGSRLTVL.

V is TRBV2 and J is TRBJ1-5; D uncertain. The CDR3 is 15 residues long. The ends were cut back, 2 bases at V and 0 bases at J, with 8 bases in the middle. CDR1 is SNHLY and CDR2 is FYNNEI in the germline V gene. The CDR3 DNA is TGTGCCAGCAGTGAATGGCGGAGTAGCAATCAGCCCCAGCATTTT. Amino acid sequence: CASSEWRSSNQPQHF.

In this sample, this clone turned up once. The chain combines TRBV11-2 with TRBJ2-5, with TRBD2 identical over 12 bases. J gave up 5 bases and V 5 bases, and 9 bases lay outside the gene matches. In germline, CDR1 is SGHAT, CDR2 FQNNGV. CDR3 length: 16 residues. In DNA form, the CDR3 reads TGTGCCAGCAGCCCGAGACTAGCGGGAGTTCGGGAGACCCAGTACTTC. It translates to CASSPRLAGVRETQYF. The full variable domain, in which reference TRBV11-2 and TRBJ2-5 provide the parts outside the CDR3, is EAGVAQSPRYKIIEKRQSVAFWCNPISGHATLYWYQQILGQGPKLLIQFQNNGVVDDSQLPKDRFSAERLKGVDSTLKIQPAKLEDSAVYLCASSPRLAGVRETQYFGPGTRLLVL.

The chain uses TRBV15 and TRBJ2-1; 8 bases fit TRBD2. CDR3 length: 16 residues. Unmatched junction bases numbered 13, after V lost 0 bases and J lost 12 bases. Germline CDR1 and CDR2: LNHNV and YYDKDF (reference sequence). CDR3 coding DNA: TGTGCCACCAGCAGAGAGATTCTAGCGGGTCCGAAAGGGCAGTTCTTC. Translating gives CATSREILAGPKGQFF.

The J gene is TRBJ1-1, the V gene TRBV6-6; D is perhaps TRBD1 (6 bases). Trimming removed 5 bases from V and 6 bases from J, with 19 bases in between. The CDR3 sequence is 15 residues long. The germline CDR1 and CDR2 sequences are MNHNY and SVGAGI (reference sequence). CDR3: CASSTRDTMSPEAFF. The DNA of the CDR3 is TGTGCCAGCAGTACCCGGGACACCATGTCCCCTGAAGCTTTCTTT.

This rearrangement joins TRBV10-3 to TRBJ2-1, with TRBD1 matching 8 bases. The CDR3 spans 14 residues. J lost 7 bases, V lost 6 bases, and 8 bases had no gene match. Germline CDR1 reads ENHRY; CDR2 reads SYGVKD. The CDR3 DNA reads TGTGCCATCAGGGACAGGGAACAGGCGAATGAGCAGTTCTTC. Protein product: CAIRDREQANEQFF.

The V gene is TRBV5-4, the J gene TRBJ2-1; 10 bases line up with TRBD1. Looked up from germline, CDR1 is SGHNT and CDR2 is YYREEE (reference sequence). Trimming cost V 1 base and J 8 bases; bases outside gene matches: 3. The CDR3 extends over 14 amino acids. CDR3 in DNA: TGTGCCAGCAGCTTGCTGGGACAGGGGTATGAGCAGTTCTTC. It is translated as CASSLLGQGYEQFF.

V usage is TRBV6-1 and J usage is TRBJ1-3, with D unresolved. Trimming pared 2 bases from V and 2 bases from J, leaving 4 bases between. Looked up from germline, CDR1 is MNHNS and CDR2 is SASEGT. The CDR3 length is 13 residues. The CDR3: CASSESTGNTIYF. DNA of the CDR3: TGTGCCAGCAGTGAAAGCACTGGAAACACCATATATTTT.

This clone came up once. The gene calls are TRBV11-2 and TRBJ1-1; D unclear. Between the trimmed V and J ends, which lost 4 bases and 5 bases, there was a span of 14 bases. CDR3 length equals 14 residues. The germline V gene encodes CDR1 SGHAT and CDR2 FQNNGV. CDR3 in amino acids: CASSWGEGGTEAFF. As DNA, the CDR3 is TGTGCCAGCAGCTGGGGTGAGGGTGGGACTGAAGCTTTCTTT.

The chain uses TRBV5-1 and TRBJ2-3; 8 bases map to TRBD1. There are 14 residues in the CDR3. Germline values: CDR1 SGHRS, CDR2 YFSETQ. Unmatched junction bases numbered 2, after V lost 0 bases and J lost 5 bases. The CDR3 sequence is CASSLGQGLDTQYF. In DNA form, the CDR3 reads TGCGCCAGCAGCTTGGGACAGGGGTTAGATACGCAGTATTTT.

The chain is built from TRBV18 and TRBJ2-7; D uncertain. Looked up from germline, CDR1 is KGHSH and CDR2 is LQKENI. The CDR3 contains 14 residues. V shed 0 bases and J shed 1 base, with 7 bases lying between them. In nucleotides, the CDR3 is TGTGCCAGCTCACCACCGACTGGGTCCTACGAGCAGTACTTC. Amino acids: CASSPPTGSYEQYF.

The V gene is TRBV2, the J gene TRBJ2-7; TRBD2 is a possible D gene (7 bases). V lost 10 bases and J lost 1, with 17 bases in between. The V gene's germline CDR1 is SNHLY and CDR2 FYNNEI. This CDR3 region has 14 residues. Written as DNA, the CDR3 is TGTGCCACCTTAGGAGGGGGAGGGTCCTACGAGCAGTACTTC. Translated, it gives CATLGGGGSYEQYF.

This clone was seen a few times. The chain recombines TRBV5-1 with TRBJ2-7, with D tentatively TRBD1 (5 bases). The CDR3 is made up of 13 amino acids. Germline CDR1 reads SGHRS; CDR2 reads YFSETQ. Trimming removed 0 bases at V and 4 bases at J, with 8 bases between. The CDR3 is CASSLADTYEQYF. CDR3 coding DNA: TGCGCCAGCAGCTTGGCGGACACTTACGAGCAGTACTTC.